This TCR beta chain was identified during a study of blood T cells in healthy people across ages. Study information: With template switching, about one barcoded beta molecule was captured per two T cells.

The ends were cut back, 4 bases at V and 0 bases at J, with 10 bases in the middle. The germline V gene encodes CDR1 SGHRS and CDR2 YFSETQ. The CDR3 extends over 14 amino acids. In its sample, this clonotype was seen a few times. Through a sample-barcoded 5' primer and a J-beta primer mix, a second PCR was run for 7 to 11 cycles. Every sample gave at least 3 million paired-end reads containing CDR3. MiXCR, run by TCRdb on the 5' RACE reads, gives a single entry per CDR3 protein. Of about 780,000 distinct CDR3 sequences listed, around 25% are singletons. In addition, the sample was reused for a study of T cells of mothers and their children. As reported in that work: Mothers gave over 8.5 million TCR beta CDR3 reads each, and children 3 million to 3.5 million each.

The sequencing input was blood. The genes are TRBV5-1 and TRBJ1-2, with D possibly being TRBD1 (6 bases). This sequence originates from a boy aged 5 to 17 in good health. For the CDR3, the DNA is TGCGCCAGCAGCCAAGACAGGCCTAACTATGGCTACACCTTC. It codes for CASSQDRPNYGYTF.